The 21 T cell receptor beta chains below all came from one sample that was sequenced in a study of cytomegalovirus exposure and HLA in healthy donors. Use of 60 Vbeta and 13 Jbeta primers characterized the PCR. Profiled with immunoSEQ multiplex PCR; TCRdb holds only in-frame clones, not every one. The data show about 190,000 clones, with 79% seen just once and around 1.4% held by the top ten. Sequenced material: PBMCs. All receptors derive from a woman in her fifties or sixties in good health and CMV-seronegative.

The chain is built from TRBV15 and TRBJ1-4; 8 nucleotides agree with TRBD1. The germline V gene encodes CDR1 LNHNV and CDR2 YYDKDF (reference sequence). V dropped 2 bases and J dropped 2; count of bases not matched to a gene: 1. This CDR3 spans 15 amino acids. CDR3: CATSRTGGTNEKLFF. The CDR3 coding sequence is TGTGCCACCAGCAGAACAGGGGGGACTAATGAAAAACTGTTTTTT.

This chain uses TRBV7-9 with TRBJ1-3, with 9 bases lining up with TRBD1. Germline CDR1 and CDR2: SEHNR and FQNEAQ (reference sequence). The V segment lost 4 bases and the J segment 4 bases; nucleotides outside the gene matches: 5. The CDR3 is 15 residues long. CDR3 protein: CASSWGQGVGNTIYF. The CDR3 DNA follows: TGTGCCAGCAGCTGGGGACAGGGTGTCGGAAACACCATATATTTT.

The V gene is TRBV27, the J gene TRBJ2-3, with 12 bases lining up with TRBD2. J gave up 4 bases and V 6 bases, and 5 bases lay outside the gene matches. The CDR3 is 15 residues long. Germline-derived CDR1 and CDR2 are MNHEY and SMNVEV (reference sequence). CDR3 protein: CASSQLAGGADTQYF. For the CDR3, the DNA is TGTGCCAGCAGCCAGCTAGCGGGGGGGGCAGATACGCAGTATTTT.

The CDR3 spells CASRSPGGEAQHF. The CDR3, as DNA: TGTGCCAGCAGAAGTCCAGGGGGCGAAGCCCAGCATTTT. This chain joins TRBV5-8 and TRBJ1-5, with 8 bases fitting TRBD1. Trimming removed 5 bases from V and 11 bases from J; junction bases left unmatched: 9. The CDR3 is made up of 13 amino acids. Germline-derived CDR1 and CDR2 are SGHTS and YDEGEE.

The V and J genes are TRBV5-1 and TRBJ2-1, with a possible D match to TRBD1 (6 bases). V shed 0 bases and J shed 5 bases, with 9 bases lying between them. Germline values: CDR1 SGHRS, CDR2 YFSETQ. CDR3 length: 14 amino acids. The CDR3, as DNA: TGCGCCAGCAGCTTGGGGGGGCGCAACAATGAGCAGTTCTTC. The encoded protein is CASSLGGRNNEQFF.

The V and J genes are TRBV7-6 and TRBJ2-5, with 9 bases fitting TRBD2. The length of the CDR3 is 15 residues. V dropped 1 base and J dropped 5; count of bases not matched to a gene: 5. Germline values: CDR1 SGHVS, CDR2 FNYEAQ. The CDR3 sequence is CASSLGGGARETQYF. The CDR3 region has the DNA TGTGCCAGCAGCTTAGGCGGGGGGGCCAGGGAGACCCAGTACTTC.

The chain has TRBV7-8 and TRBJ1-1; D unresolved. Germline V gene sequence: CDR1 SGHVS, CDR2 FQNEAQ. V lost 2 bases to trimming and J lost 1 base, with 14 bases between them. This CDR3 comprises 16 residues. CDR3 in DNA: TGTGCCAGCAGCTTAAGCTCCGCTGGTGCGAACACTGAAGCTTTCTTT. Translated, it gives CASSLSSAGANTEAFF.

CDR3 coding DNA: TGTGCCAGCAGTTTACCCCCTCGCACAGATACGCAGTATTTT. Translation gives CASSLPPRTDTQYF. The gene calls are TRBV28 and TRBJ2-3, with D unclear. CDR3 length equals 14 residues. The germline CDR1 and CDR2 sequences are MDHEN and SYDVKM. Trimming stripped 2 bases from V and 1 base from J, with 7 bases between.

The CDR3 loop is CASSPGPGGGELFF. For the CDR3, the DNA is TGTGCCAGCAGCCCCGGTCCGGGGGGCGGGGAGCTGTTTTTT. This chain connects TRBV7-9 to TRBJ2-2; TRBD2 aligns across 7 bases. CDR1 is SEHNR, CDR2 FQNEAQ, per germline (reference sequence). V trimming: 5 bases; J trimming: 7 bases; junction bases outside the gene matches: 7. The length of the CDR3 is 14 residues.

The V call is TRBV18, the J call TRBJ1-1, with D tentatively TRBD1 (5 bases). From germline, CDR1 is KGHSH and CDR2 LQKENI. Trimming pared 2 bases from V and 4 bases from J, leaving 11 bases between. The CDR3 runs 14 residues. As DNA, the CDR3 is TGTGCCAGCTCACCAGGGATTAGGGGCACTGAAGCTTTCTTT. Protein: CASSPGIRGTEAFF. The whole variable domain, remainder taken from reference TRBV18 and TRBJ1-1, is NAGVMQNPRHLVRRRGQEARLRCSPMKGHSHVYWYRQLPEEGLKFMVYLQKENIIDESGMPKERFSAEFPKEGPSILRIQQVVRGDSAAYFCASSPGIRGTEAFFGQGTRLTVV.

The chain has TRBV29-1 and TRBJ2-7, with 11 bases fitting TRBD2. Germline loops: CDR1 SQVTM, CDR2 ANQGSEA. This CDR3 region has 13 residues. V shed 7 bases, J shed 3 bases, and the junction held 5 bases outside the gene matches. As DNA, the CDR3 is TGCAGCGCTAAGGGACTAGCGGACTACGAGCAGTACTTC. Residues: CSAKGLADYEQYF.

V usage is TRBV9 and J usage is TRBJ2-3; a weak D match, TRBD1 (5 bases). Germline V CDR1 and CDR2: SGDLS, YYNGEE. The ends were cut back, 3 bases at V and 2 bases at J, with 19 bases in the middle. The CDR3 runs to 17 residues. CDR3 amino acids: CASSAGLHTSDTDTQYF. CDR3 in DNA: TGTGCCAGCAGCGCAGGGTTACACACTTCGGACACAGATACGCAGTATTTT.

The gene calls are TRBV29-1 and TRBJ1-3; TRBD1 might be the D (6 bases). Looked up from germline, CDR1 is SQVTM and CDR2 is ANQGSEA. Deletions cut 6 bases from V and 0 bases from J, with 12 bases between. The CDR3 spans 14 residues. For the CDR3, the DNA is TGCAGCGTCACGACAGGACCCTCTGGAAACACCATATATTTT. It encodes CSVTTGPSGNTIYF. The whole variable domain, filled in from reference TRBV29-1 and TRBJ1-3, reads SAVISQKPSRDICQRGTSLTIQCQVDSQVTMMFWYRQQPGQSLTLIATANQGSEATYESGFVIDKFPISRPNLTFSTLTVSNMSPEDSSIYLCSVTTGPSGNTIYFGEGSWLTVV.

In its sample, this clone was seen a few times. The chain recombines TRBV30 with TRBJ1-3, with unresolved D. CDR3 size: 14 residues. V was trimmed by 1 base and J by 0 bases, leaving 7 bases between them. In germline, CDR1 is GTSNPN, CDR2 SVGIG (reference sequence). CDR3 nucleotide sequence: TGTGCCTGGAGTGGAGTCCTCTCTGGAAACACCATATATTTT. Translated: CAWSGVLSGNTIYF.

The CDR3 loop is CASSLTIAGGRADTQYF. Written as DNA, the CDR3 is TGTGCCAGCAGCTTAACAATAGCGGGAGGGCGTGCAGATACGCAGTATTTT. V and J are TRBV7-9 and TRBJ2-3; 11 bases align to TRBD2. Germline CDR1 and CDR2: SEHNR and FQNEAQ (reference sequence). There are 17 residues in the CDR3. J was trimmed by 4 bases and V by 2 bases; bases with no gene match: 8. Combining the CDR3 with reference TRBV7-9 and TRBJ2-3 gives the whole variable domain DTGVSQNPRHKITKRGQNVTFRCDPISEHNRLYWYRQTLGQGPEFLTYFQNEAQLEKSRLLSDRFSAERPKGSFSTLEIQRTEQGDSAMYLCASSLTIAGGRADTQYFGPGTRLTVL.

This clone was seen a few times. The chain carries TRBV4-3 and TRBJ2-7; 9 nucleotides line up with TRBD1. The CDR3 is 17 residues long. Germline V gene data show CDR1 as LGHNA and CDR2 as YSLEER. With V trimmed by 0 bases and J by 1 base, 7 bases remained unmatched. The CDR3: CASSQDLFGQGSYEQYF. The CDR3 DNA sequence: TGCGCCAGCAGCCAAGACCTCTTCGGACAGGGGTCCTACGAGCAGTACTTC.

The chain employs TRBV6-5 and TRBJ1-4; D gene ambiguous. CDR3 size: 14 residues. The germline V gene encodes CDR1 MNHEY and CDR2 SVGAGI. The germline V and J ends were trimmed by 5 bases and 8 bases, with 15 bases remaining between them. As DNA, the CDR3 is TGTGCCAGCAGTCACTTAACCTTCGGGGAAAAACTGTTTTTT. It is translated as CASSHLTFGEKLFF.

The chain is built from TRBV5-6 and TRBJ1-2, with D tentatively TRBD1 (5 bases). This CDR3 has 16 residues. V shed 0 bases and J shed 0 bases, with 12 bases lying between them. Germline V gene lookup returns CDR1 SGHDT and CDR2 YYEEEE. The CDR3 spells CASSLGGTAANYGYTF. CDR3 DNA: TGTGCCAGCAGCTTGGGCGGGACCGCAGCTAACTATGGCTACACCTTC.

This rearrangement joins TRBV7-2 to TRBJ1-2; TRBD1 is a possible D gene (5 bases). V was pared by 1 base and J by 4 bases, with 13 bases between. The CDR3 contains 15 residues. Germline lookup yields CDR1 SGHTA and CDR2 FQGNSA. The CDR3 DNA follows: TGTGCCAGCAGCTTAGGTCTAGGGGAGGGCTATGGCTACACCTTC. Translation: CASSLGLGEGYGYTF.

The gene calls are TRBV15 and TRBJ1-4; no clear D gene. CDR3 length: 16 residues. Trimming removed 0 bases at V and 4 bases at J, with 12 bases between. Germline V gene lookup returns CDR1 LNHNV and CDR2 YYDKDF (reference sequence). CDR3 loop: CATSRDPPGFNEKLFF. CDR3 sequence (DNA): TGTGCCACCAGCAGAGACCCGCCAGGATTTAATGAAAAACTGTTTTTT.

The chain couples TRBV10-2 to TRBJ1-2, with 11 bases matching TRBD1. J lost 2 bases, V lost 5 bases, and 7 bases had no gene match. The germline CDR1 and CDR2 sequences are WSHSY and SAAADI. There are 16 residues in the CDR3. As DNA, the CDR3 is TGCGCCAGCAGTCGGACAGGGGGCGCGGAGAACTATGGCTACACCTTC. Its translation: CASSRTGGAENYGYTF.